This TCR beta chain was sequenced in a study of beta chain features in type 1 diabetes. Findings and caveats of the study: Type 1 diabetes patients showed a moderate but significant shortening of TCRB CDR3s in all four CD4+ subsets. In patients and controls equally, PCR might favor templates that are shorter. Researchers reported that naive, central memory and Treg TCRB repertoires appeared more similar in patients than in healthy donors.

What was sequenced were expressed TCRB transcripts, since all of the isolated RNA had been reverse transcribed. TCRdb's table, derived via immunoSEQ multiplex PCR, lists solely in-frame clones and lacks some. The sample lists 300,000 or so clones, 9.3% occurring once. This CDR3 is built from 14 residues. Germline CDR1 is MDHEN and CDR2 is SYDVKM. V shed 10 bases and J shed 1 base, with 11 bases lying between them. There are a few counts of this clone. Its antigen remains unidentified. The chain couples TRBV28 to TRBJ1-6; D remains unclear. Source material: central memory CD4+ T cells from blood. The receptor was isolated from a man younger than 40 with type 1 diabetes. CDR3 amino acids: CAISWGSYNSPLHF. In DNA form, the CDR3 reads TGTGCCATCTCTTGGGGTTCCTATAATTCACCCCTCCACTTT. The whole variable domain, filled in from reference TRBV28 and TRBJ1-6, reads DVKVTQSSRYLVKRTGEKVFLECVQDMDHENMFWYRQDPGLGLRLIYFSYDVKMKEKGDIPEGYSVSREKKERFSLILESASTNQTSMYLCAISWGSYNSPLHFGNGTRLTVT.